The present TCR beta chain was sequenced within a study of T-cell memory formation after mild COVID-19. Study details: For the most part, TCR clusters were specific to one donor.

TCRdb re-analysed the 5' RACE reads in MiXCR, keeping a single row per CDR3 protein. The sample includes fewer than 500,000 distinct CDR3 sequences, around 27% of them seen just once. This clonotype has only a few counts. With 6 bases removed from V and 4 bases from J, the gap between germline ends came to 15 bases. The CDR3 length is 14 residues. The sample comprised PBMCs or a T cell subset sorted from them (not recorded which). The chain employs TRBV12-3 or TRBV12-4 and TRBJ1-2; tentative D call: TRBD1 (5 bases). The clonotype comes from an adult woman who had mild COVID-19 (a few samples of this study predate the infection). Cell type and time point are not known. The CDR3 reads CASSGGSPIYGYTF. In nucleotides, the CDR3 is TGTGCCAGCAGCGGGGGGAGCCCAATCTATGGCTACACCTTC.